The clone carrying this TCR beta chain was detected only a few times. Trimming cost V 7 bases and J 3 bases, with 18 bases left between them. The CDR3 contains 16 residues. CDR1 LNHDA and CDR2 SQIVND come from the germline V gene (reference sequence). Authors' methods: Scientists estimated how many nucleated cells there were by amplifying reference gene primers. Profiling relied on immunoSEQ multiplex PCR, and the TCRdb table lists in-frame clones only, not all of them. D and trimming were read from the DNA, whereas the V and J calls and clone size are those reported in that table. The repertoire holds some 110,000 clones, with 71% as singletons. The sample is drawn from a study of blood T cell repertoires in COVID-19. Overall study context: Acute-phase and convalescent COVID-19 samples originated in the United States, Italy and Spain. From T cells, B-cell-depleted T cells, or PBMCs came the material, which was cDNA or gDNA.

The TCR sequence derives from a human donor with acute or convalescent COVID-19. The donor label of this sample is uncertain. Specimen: peripheral blood. The chain links TRBV19 to TRBJ2-2, with D maybe TRBD1 (6 bases). The CDR3 sequence is CASIPSRGPYTGELFF. CDR3 coding DNA: TGTGCCAGTATTCCCTCCAGGGGACCCTACACCGGGGAGCTGTTTTTT.